This T cell receptor beta chain came from a study of blood T cell repertoires in COVID-19. The germline V and J ends were trimmed by 1 base and 0 bases, with 16 bases remaining between them. The V gene's germline CDR1 is MNHNS and CDR2 SASEGT. The CDR3 consists of 18 residues. Donors in Cohort 3 counted as recovered after two negative PCRs, clearance, or symptom resolution. Original processing notes: The authors estimated nucleated cell counts from reference gene primer amplification. Assay used: immunoSEQ multiplex PCR; TCRdb lists only in-frame clones, some missing. V, J and clone size are those of that table, while D and trimming were read from the DNA. The sample includes roughly 330,000 clones, about 90% of them seen just once.

The sequence derives from a woman in her thirties who had recovered from COVID-19. The material sequenced was PBMCs or T cells enriched from blood (not recorded which). The rearrangement joins TRBV6-1 to TRBJ2-4; tentative D call: TRBD1 (6 bases). Written as DNA, the CDR3 is TGTGCCAGCAGTGAAGTGGTCGGGCAGGGGAGAGCCAAAAACATTCAGTACTTC. Protein sequence: CASSEVVGQGRAKNIQYF.